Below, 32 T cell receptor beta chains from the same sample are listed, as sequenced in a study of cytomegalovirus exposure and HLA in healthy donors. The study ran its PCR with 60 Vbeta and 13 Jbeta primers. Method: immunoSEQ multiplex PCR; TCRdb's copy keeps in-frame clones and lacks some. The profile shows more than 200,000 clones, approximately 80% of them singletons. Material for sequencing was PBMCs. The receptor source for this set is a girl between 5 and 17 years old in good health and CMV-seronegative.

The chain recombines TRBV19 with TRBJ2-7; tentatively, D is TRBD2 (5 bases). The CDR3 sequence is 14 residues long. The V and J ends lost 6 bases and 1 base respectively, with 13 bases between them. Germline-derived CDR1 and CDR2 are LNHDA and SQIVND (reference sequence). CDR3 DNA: TGTGCCAGTAGGGCCTGGGAGTCGTCCTACGAGCAGTACTTC. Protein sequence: CASRAWESSYEQYF.

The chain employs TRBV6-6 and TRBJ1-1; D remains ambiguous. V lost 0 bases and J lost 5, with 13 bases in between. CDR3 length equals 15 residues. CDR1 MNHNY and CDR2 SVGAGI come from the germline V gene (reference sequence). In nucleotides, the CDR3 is TGTGCCAGCAGTTACTCAGCGGGCGCGAGGACTGAAGCTTTCTTT. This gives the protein CASSYSAGARTEAFF.

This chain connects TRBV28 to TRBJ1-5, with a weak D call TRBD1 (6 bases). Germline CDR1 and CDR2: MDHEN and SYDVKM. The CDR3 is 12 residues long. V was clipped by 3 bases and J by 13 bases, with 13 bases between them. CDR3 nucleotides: TGTGCCAGCAGTTTTGGGGGCAGCCTTCAGCATTTT. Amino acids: CASSFGGSLQHF. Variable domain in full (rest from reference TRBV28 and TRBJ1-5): DVKVTQSSRYLVKRTGEKVFLECVQDMDHENMFWYRQDPGLGLRLIYFSYDVKMKEKGDIPEGYSVSREKKERFSLILESASTNQTSMYLCASSFGGSLQHFGDGTRLSIL.

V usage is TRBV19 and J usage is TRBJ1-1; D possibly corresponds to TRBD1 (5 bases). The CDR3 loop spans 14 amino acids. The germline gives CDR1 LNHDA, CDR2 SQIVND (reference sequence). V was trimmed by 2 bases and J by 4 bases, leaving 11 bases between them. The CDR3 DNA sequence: TGTGCCAGTAGTATAAAAACAGGATTCACTGAAGCTTTCTTT. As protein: CASSIKTGFTEAFF.

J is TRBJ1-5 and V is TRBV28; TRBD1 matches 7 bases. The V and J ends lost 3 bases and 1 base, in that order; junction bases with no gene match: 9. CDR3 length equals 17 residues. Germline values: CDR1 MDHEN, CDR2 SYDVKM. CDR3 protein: CASSFRTGKISNQPQHF. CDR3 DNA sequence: TGTGCCAGCAGTTTTAGGACAGGAAAAATAAGCAATCAGCCCCAGCATTTT.

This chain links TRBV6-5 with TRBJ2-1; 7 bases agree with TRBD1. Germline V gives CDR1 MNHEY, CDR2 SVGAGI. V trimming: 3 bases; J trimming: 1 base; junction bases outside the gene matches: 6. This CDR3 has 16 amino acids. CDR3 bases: TGTGCCAGCAGTTATTCGACAGGGTGGTCCTACAATGAGCAGTTCTTC. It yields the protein CASSYSTGWSYNEQFF.

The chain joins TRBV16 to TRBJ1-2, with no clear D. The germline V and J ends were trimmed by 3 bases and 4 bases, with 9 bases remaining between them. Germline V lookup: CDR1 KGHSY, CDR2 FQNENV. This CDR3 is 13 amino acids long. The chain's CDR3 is CASSHEGSYGYTF. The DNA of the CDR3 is TGTGCCAGCAGCCACGAGGGCAGCTATGGCTACACCTTC.

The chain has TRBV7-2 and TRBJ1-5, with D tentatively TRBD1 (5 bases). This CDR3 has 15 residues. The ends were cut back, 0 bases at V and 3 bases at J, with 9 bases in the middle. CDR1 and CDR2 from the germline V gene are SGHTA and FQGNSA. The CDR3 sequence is CASSLAGQFNQPQHF. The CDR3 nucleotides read TGTGCCAGCAGCTTAGCGGGGCAGTTCAATCAGCCCCAGCATTTT.

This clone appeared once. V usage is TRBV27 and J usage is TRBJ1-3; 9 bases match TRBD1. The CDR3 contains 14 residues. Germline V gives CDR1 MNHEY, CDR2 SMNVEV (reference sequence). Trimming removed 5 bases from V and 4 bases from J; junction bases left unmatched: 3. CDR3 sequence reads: CASSPGTGGNTIYF. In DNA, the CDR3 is TGTGCCAGCAGTCCAGGGACAGGGGGAAACACCATATATTTT.

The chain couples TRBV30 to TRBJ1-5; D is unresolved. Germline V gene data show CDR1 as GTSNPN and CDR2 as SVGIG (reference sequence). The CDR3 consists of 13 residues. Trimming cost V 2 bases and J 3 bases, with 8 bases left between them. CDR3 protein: CAWSSGDNQPQHF. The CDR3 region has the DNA TGTGCCTGGAGTTCCGGGGACAATCAGCCCCAGCATTTT.

DNA for the CDR3: TGCGCCAGCAGCCCCGGAGGGAAATCCTACGAGCAGTACTTC. Translating gives CASSPGGKSYEQYF. The chain has TRBV5-1 and TRBJ2-7, with D possibly matching TRBD2 (6 bases). V shed 4 bases and J shed 1 base, with 12 bases lying between them. Germline V gene data show CDR1 as SGHRS and CDR2 as YFSETQ. CDR3 size: 14 residues.

This chain's CDR3 is CASTAVSYEQYF. The CDR3, as DNA: TGTGCCAGCACCGCAGTCTCCTACGAGCAGTACTTC. The chain employs TRBV6-6 and TRBJ2-7; D remains unclear. CDR3 length: 12 residues. Deletions cut 7 bases from V and 0 bases from J, with 7 bases between. Germline CDR1 reads MNHNY; CDR2 reads SVGAGI (reference sequence).

The CDR3 here is CASTLKGGPRGTNYGYTF. The CDR3 bases are TGTGCCAGCACCCTAAAAGGGGGCCCACGGGGGACTAACTATGGCTACACCTTC. The rearrangement links TRBV2 to TRBJ1-2; 7 bases line up with TRBD1. V trimming: 7 bases; J trimming: 0 bases; junction bases outside the gene matches: 17. The germline gives CDR1 SNHLY, CDR2 FYNNEI. CDR3 size: 18 residues.

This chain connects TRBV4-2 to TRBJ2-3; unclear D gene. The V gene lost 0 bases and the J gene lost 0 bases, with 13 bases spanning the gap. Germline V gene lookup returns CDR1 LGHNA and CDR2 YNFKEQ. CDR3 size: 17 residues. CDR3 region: CASSQDGAPLSTDTQYF. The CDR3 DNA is TGTGCCAGCAGCCAAGATGGAGCGCCCCTAAGCACAGATACGCAGTATTTT.

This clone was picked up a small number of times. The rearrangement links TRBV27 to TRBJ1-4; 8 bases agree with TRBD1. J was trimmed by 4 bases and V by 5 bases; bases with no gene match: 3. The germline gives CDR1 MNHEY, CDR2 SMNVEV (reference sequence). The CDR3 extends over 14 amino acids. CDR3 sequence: CASSGQGFNEKLFF. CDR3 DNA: TGTGCCAGCAGTGGACAGGGCTTTAATGAAAAACTGTTTTTT. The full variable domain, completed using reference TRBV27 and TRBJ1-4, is EAQVTQNPRYLITVTGKKLTVTCSQNMNHEYMSWYRQDPGLGLRQIYYSMNVEVTDKGDVPEGYKVSRKEKRNFPLILESPSPNQTSLYFCASSGQGFNEKLFFGSGTQLSVL.

CDR3: CAISQGSASGNQPQHF. In DNA form, the CDR3 reads TGTGCCATCAGTCAGGGGTCCGCGTCGGGCAATCAGCCCCAGCATTTT. The rearrangement uses TRBV10-3 and TRBJ1-5; possible D gene TRBD1, 6 bases. The CDR3 contains 16 residues. Germline assignment: CDR1 ENHRY and CDR2 SYGVKD. V lost 5 bases and J lost 2, with 16 bases in between.

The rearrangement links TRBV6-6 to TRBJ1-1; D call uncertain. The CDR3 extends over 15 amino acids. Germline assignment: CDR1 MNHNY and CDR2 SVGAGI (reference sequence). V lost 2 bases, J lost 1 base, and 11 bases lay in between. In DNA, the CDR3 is TGTGCCAGCAGTTACGCGAAAAACCCGAACACTGAAGCTTTCTTT. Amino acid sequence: CASSYAKNPNTEAFF.

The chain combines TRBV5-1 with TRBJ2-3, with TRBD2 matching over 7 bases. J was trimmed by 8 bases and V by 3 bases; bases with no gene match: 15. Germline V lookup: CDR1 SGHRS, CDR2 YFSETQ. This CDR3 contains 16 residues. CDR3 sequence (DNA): TGCGCCAGCAGCTCAGAAGGAGGACTAGGGGCCTCTACGCAGTATTTT. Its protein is CASSSEGGLGASTQYF.

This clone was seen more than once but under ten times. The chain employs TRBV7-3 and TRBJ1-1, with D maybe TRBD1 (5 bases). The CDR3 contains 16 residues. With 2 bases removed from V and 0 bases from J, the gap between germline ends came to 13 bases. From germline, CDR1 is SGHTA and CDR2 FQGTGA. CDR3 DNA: TGTGCCAGCAGCTTAGGACCCTGGGGCTTGAACACTGAAGCTTTCTTT. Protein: CASSLGPWGLNTEAFF.

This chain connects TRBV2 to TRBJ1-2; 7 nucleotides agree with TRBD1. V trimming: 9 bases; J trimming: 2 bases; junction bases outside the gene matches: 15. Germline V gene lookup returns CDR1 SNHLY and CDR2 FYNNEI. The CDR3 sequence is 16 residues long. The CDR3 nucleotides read TGTGCCAGACTAGTACTTTTCAGGGGGGTAAACTATGGCTACACCTTC. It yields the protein CARLVLFRGVNYGYTF.

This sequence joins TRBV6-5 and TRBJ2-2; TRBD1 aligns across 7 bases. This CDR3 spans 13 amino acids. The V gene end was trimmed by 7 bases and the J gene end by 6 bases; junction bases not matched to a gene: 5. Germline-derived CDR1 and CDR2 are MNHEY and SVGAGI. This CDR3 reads CASTPQGAGELFF. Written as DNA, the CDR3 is TGTGCCAGCACCCCTCAGGGGGCCGGGGAGCTGTTTTTT.

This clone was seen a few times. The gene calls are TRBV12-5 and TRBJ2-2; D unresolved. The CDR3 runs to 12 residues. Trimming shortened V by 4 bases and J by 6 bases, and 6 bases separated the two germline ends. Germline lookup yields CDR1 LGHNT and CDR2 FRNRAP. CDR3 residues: CASGSFSGELFF. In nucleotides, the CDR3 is TGTGCTAGTGGTTCCTTCTCCGGGGAGCTGTTTTTT.

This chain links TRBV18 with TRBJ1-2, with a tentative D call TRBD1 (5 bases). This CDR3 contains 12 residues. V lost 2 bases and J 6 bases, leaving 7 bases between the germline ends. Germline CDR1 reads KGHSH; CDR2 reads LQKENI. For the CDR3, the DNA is TGTGCCAGCTCACCAAAACAGGATGGCTACACCTTC. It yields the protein CASSPKQDGYTF.

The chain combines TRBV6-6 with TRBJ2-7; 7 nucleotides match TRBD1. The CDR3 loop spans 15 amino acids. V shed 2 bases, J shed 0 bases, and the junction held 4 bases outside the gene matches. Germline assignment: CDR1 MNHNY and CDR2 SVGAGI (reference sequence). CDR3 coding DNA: TGTGCCAGCAGTTACGGGGGACAGCTCTCCTACGAGCAGTACTTC. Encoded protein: CASSYGGQLSYEQYF.

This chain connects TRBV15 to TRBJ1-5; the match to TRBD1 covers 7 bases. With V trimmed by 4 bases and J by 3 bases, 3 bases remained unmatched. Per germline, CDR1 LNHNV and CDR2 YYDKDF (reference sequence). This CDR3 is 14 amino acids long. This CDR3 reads CATSIRGPNQPQHF. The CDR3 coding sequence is TGTGCCACCAGCATAAGGGGGCCCAATCAGCCCCAGCATTTT.

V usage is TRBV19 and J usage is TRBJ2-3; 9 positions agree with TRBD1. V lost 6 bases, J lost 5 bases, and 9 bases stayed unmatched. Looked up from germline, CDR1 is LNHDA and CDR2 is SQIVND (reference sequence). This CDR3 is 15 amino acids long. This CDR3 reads CASSRGTGFVDTQYF. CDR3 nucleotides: TGTGCCAGTAGCCGCGGGACAGGGTTCGTAGATACGCAGTATTTT.

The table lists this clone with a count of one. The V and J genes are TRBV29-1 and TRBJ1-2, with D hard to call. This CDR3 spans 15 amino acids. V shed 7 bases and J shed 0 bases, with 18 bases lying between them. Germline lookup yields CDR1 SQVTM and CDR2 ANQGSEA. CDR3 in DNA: TGCAGCGCCGACCTCTCGGTGGAGACTAACTATGGCTACACCTTC. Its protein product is CSADLSVETNYGYTF.

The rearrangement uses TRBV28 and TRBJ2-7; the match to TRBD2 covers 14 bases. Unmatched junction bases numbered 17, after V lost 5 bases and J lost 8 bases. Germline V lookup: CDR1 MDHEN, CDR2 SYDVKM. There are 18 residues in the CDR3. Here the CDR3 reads CASSPSPGLAGARRKQYF. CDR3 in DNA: TGTGCCAGCAGTCCTTCACCGGGACTAGCGGGAGCGAGACGGAAGCAGTACTTC.

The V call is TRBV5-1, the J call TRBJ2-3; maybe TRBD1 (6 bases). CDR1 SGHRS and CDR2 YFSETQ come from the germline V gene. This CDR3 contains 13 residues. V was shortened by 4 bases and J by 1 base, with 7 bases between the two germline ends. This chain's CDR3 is CASSGGGTDTQYF. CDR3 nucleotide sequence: TGCGCCAGCAGCGGGGGCGGCACAGATACGCAGTATTTT.

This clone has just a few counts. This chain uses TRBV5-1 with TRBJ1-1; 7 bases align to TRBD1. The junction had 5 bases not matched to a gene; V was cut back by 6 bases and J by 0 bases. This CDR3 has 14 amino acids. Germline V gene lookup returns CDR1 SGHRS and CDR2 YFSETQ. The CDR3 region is CASTAGTVNTEAFF. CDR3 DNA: TGCGCCAGCACCGCCGGGACAGTGAACACTGAAGCTTTCTTT.

Here the CDR3 reads CASSISRTSGSGEQFF. In DNA, the CDR3 is TGTGCCAGTAGTATATCCCGGACTAGCGGGAGTGGTGAGCAGTTCTTC. The gene calls are TRBV19 and TRBJ2-1; 13 positions agree with TRBD2. Germline-derived CDR1 and CDR2 are LNHDA and SQIVND (reference sequence). The CDR3 consists of 16 residues. Unmatched junction bases numbered 7, after V lost 2 bases and J lost 9 bases.

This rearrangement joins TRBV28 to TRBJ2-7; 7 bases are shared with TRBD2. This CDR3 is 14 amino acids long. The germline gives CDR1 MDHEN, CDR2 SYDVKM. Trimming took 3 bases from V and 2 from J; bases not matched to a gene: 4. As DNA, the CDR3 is TGTGCCAGCAGTTTTCGAGGGAGGGCCTACGAGCAGTACTTC. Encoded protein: CASSFRGRAYEQYF.